This T cell receptor beta chain was sequenced for a study of blood T cells in healthy people across ages. The study, taken as a whole, reports: When one million T cells were used, diversity estimates were thought to be underestimates. Observed TCR beta diversity showed a strong correlation with the percentage of naive T cells as measured by flow cytometry.

Using a J-beta primer mix together with a sample-barcoded 5' primer, a second PCR was run for roughly 6 to 12 cycles. MiXCR, run by TCRdb on the 5' RACE reads, gives a single entry per CDR3 protein. The sample shows about 680,000 distinct CDR3 sequences, over 45% of them seen only once. CDR3 length: 15 residues. V lost 6 bases to trimming and J lost 5 bases; unmatched junction nucleotides: 11. Germline-derived CDR1 and CDR2 are MNHEY and SVGAGI. Comments on this clonotype: Antigen specificity is unknown.

The chain combines TRBV6-5 with TRBJ2-7; TRBD1 agrees at 9 bases. The sample was blood. The TCR comes from a woman aged 55 to 70 in good health. The CDR3 loop is CASSPGQGRRNEQYF. CDR3 sequence (DNA): TGTGCCAGCAGCCCCGGACAGGGGAGAAGGAACGAGCAGTACTTC.